These 32 T cell receptor beta chains were all obtained from the same sample, sequenced in a study of shared clonotypes between healthy human individuals (dated by TCRdb to the early 2020s). Library prep was done by the immunoSEQ multiplex PCR assay. TCRdb stores this immuneACCESS table with in-frame sequences only. Part of the clones is absent; in the studies checked, under half of the shortfall reflects unresolved V genes, and no reason is known for the rest. The sample table shows about 1.5 million clones, and approximately 98% are seen once. The top ten hold about 0.42% of the sample. The material sequenced was naive CD4+ T cells sorted from blood. The cell subset or site label of this sample denotes: CD45RA+ positively selected. The receptors shown here come from a man under 40 in good health.

The chain employs TRBV10-3 and TRBJ2-5; 10 bases map to TRBD1. The CDR3 runs to 16 residues. Trimming removed 5 bases from V and 5 bases from J; junction bases left unmatched: 11. The germline gives CDR1 ENHRY, CDR2 SYGVKD. Here the CDR3 reads CAISSFGQGGRETQYF. CDR3 coding DNA: TGTGCCATCAGTTCATTCGGACAGGGGGGGAGGGAGACCCAGTACTTC.

The J gene is TRBJ1-4, the V gene TRBV6-1; no firm D call. This CDR3 is 12 amino acids long. In germline, CDR1 is MNHNS, CDR2 SASEGT. The V end was cut by 6 bases, the J end by 6 bases, with 8 bases between. The CDR3 sequence is CASRAEDEKLFF. CDR3 sequence (DNA): TGTGCCAGCAGGGCCGAAGATGAAAAACTGTTTTTT.

Details on this clone: Within the sample, other DNA sequences also encode this same CDR3. The V call is TRBV18, the J call TRBJ2-7; D might be TRBD1 (5 bases). The germline gives CDR1 KGHSH, CDR2 LQKENI. Trimming took 4 bases from V and 3 from J, leaving 7 bases between them. This CDR3 has 12 amino acids. CDR3 bases: TGTGCCAGCTCACTCCAGGGCTACGAGCAGTACTTC. Encoded protein: CASSLQGYEQYF.

The genes are TRBV5-5 and TRBJ2-7, with a tentative D call TRBD2 (5 bases). V lost 2 bases and J lost 5, with 14 bases in between. CDR3 length: 14 amino acids. Germline CDR1 SGHKS, CDR2 YYEKEE (reference sequence). CDR3 in amino acids: CASSFSGRLNEQYF. The CDR3 DNA reads as TGTGCCAGCAGCTTCTCGGGAAGGCTAAACGAGCAGTACTTC.

The V gene is TRBV6-5, the J gene TRBJ2-3, with D possibly matching TRBD1 (6 bases). The CDR3 totals 12 residues. Germline V gene lookup returns CDR1 MNHEY and CDR2 SVGAGI. Trimming took off 4 bases at V and 10 bases at J, with 12 bases between the two ends. The DNA for the CDR3 is TGTGCCAGCAGTTCCGGGACATTGGCGCAGTATTTT. The encoded protein is CASSSGTLAQYF.

The rearrangement joins TRBV27 to TRBJ2-3; possibly TRBD1 for D (5 bases). There are 15 residues in the CDR3. Trimming cost V 6 bases and J 4 bases, with 17 bases left between them. CDR1 and CDR2 (germline): MNHEY, SMNVEV (reference sequence). Here the CDR3 DNA reads TGTGCCAGCAGGCGGACATTCTTCCCGGCAGATACGCAGTATTTT. It yields the protein CASRRTFFPADTQYF.

The rearrangement links TRBV5-4 to TRBJ2-3, with 13 bases aligning to TRBD2. Losses at the gene ends were 2 bases for V and 4 bases for J; bases not matched to a gene: 4. The length of the CDR3 is 16 residues. The germline V gene encodes CDR1 SGHNT and CDR2 YYREEE (reference sequence). The CDR3 coding sequence is TGTGCCAGCAGCTTTGGACTAGCGGGAGCCGCAGATACGCAGTATTTT. Residues: CASSFGLAGAADTQYF.

The table lists this clone with a count of one. The sample carries other DNA sequences with the same CDR3. The V and J genes are TRBV27 and TRBJ2-7, with unresolved D. There are 14 residues in the CDR3. Germline CDR1 reads MNHEY; CDR2 reads SMNVEV (reference sequence). Trimming stripped 5 bases from V and 2 bases from J, with 13 bases between. CDR3 loop: CASSPRTGAYEQYF. The DNA for the CDR3 is TGTGCCAGCAGTCCGCGGACGGGTGCCTACGAGCAGTACTTC.

This chain uses TRBV5-1 with TRBJ2-7; a weak D match, TRBD2 (7 bases). The CDR3 is 16 amino acids. V dropped 1 base and J dropped 3 bases, with 17 bases sitting between them. Per germline, CDR1 SGHRS and CDR2 YFSETQ. This CDR3 reads CASSLSAQGGVYEQYF. For the CDR3, the DNA is TGCGCCAGCAGCTTGTCTGCACAGGGAGGGGTCTACGAGCAGTACTTC.

The chain links TRBV4-3 to TRBJ2-3; weak D call: TRBD2 (6 bases). Looked up from germline, CDR1 is LGHNA and CDR2 is YSLEER. This CDR3 region has 18 residues. Trimming removed 1 base at V and 7 bases at J, with 24 bases between. This CDR3 is CASSQVDPGPSVRNTQYF. The CDR3 region has the DNA TGCGCCAGCAGCCAAGTCGACCCGGGACCTAGCGTTCGAAATACGCAGTATTTT.

V gene TRBV7-8 combines with J gene TRBJ2-5; 14 nucleotides line up with TRBD2. Per germline, CDR1 SGHVS and CDR2 FQNEAQ. This CDR3 has 17 amino acids. With 5 bases clipped from V and 4 bases from J, the junction kept 9 bases outside the gene matches. The CDR3: CASSLRLAGGPIETQYF. The CDR3 region has the DNA TGTGCCAGCAGCCTCAGACTAGCGGGAGGGCCGATAGAGACCCAGTACTTC.

The chain is built from TRBV18 and TRBJ1-5; 12 bases match TRBD1. Losses at the gene ends were 5 bases for V and 7 bases for J; bases not matched to a gene: 9. In germline, CDR1 is KGHSH, CDR2 LQKENI. This CDR3 contains 16 residues. The CDR3: CASSTAGQGARQPQHF. Written as DNA, the CDR3 is TGTGCCAGCTCAACCGCGGGACAGGGGGCTCGGCAGCCCCAGCATTTT.

This chain connects TRBV15 to TRBJ2-7, with TRBD1 identical over 8 bases. The CDR3 sequence is 15 residues long. Germline CDR1 and CDR2: LNHNV and YYDKDF (reference sequence). After removal of 0 bases from V and 4 bases from J, the junction contained 5 bases not matched to a gene. CDR3 in amino acids: CATSREWTGTYEQYF. DNA for the CDR3: TGTGCCACCAGCAGAGAGTGGACAGGGACTTACGAGCAGTACTTC.

The chain combines TRBV28 with TRBJ2-3; D ambiguous. This CDR3 spans 13 amino acids. Trimming pared 2 bases from V and 2 bases from J, leaving 5 bases between. In germline, CDR1 is MDHEN, CDR2 SYDVKM. The CDR3 DNA sequence: TGTGCCAGCAGTTTAATGTCCACAGATACGCAGTATTTT. It encodes CASSLMSTDTQYF. Full variable domain (rest looked up from reference TRBV28 and TRBJ2-3): DVKVTQSSRYLVKRTGEKVFLECVQDMDHENMFWYRQDPGLGLRLIYFSYDVKMKEKGDIPEGYSVSREKKERFSLILESASTNQTSMYLCASSLMSTDTQYFGPGTRLTVL.

This chain links TRBV19 with TRBJ2-1; a weak D match, TRBD2 (6 bases). Germline values: CDR1 LNHDA, CDR2 SQIVND (reference sequence). The CDR3 covers 16 residues. V was cut by 1 base and J by 0 bases, with 10 bases left in between. CDR3 region: CASSIVPGSSYNEQFF. The CDR3 DNA sequence: TGTGCCAGTAGTATAGTCCCCGGGAGCTCCTACAATGAGCAGTTCTTC.

J is TRBJ1-2 and V is TRBV29-1; D gene unclear. The CDR3 consists of 12 residues. The germline V gene encodes CDR1 SQVTM and CDR2 ANQGSEA. V was pared by 7 bases and J by 2 bases, with 11 bases between. For the CDR3, the DNA is TGCAGCGACGGTCAGCCAAACTATGGCTACACCTTC. It encodes CSDGQPNYGYTF.

This chain links TRBV28 with TRBJ1-5; D uncertain. Looked up from germline, CDR1 is MDHEN and CDR2 is SYDVKM. V lost 7 bases and J 5 bases, leaving 12 bases between the germline ends. CDR3 length equals 13 residues. CDR3 amino acids: CASMWQMDQPQHF. CDR3 DNA sequence: TGTGCCAGCATGTGGCAAATGGATCAGCCCCAGCATTTT.

A remark on this clone: One junction end does not reproduce the germline sequence, and a read error may be involved. The chain uses TRBV18 and TRBJ1-1; D is undetermined. The length of the CDR3 is 14 residues. Germline CDR1 reads KGHSH; CDR2 reads LQKENI. As DNA, the CDR3 is TGTGCCAGCTCACCACAGGGCGTCATCGGTGAAGCTTCCTTT. Its protein is CASSPQGVIGEASF.

The chain carries TRBV28 and TRBJ2-7, with 7 positions matching TRBD2. V shed 7 bases and J 4 bases; nucleotides not matched to a gene: 7. CDR1 is MDHEN, CDR2 SYDVKM, per germline. This CDR3 is 13 amino acids long. DNA of the CDR3: TGTGCCAGCACCACGGGGGGAGGGTACGAGCAGTACTTC. This translates into CASTTGGGYEQYF. Using reference TRBV28 and TRBJ2-7 for the parts outside the CDR3, the full variable domain is DVKVTQSSRYLVKRTGEKVFLECVQDMDHENMFWYRQDPGLGLRLIYFSYDVKMKEKGDIPEGYSVSREKKERFSLILESASTNQTSMYLCASTTGGGYEQYFGPGTRLTVT.

The V call is TRBV7-8, the J call TRBJ2-5; D is unclear. The CDR3 contains 13 residues. The V and J ends lost 3 bases and 4 bases respectively, with 9 bases between them. Germline V CDR1 and CDR2: SGHVS, FQNEAQ. CDR3 amino acids: CASSFPGAETQYF. CDR3 DNA: TGTGCCAGCAGCTTTCCAGGAGCAGAGACCCAGTACTTC.

The J gene is TRBJ2-2, the V gene TRBV10-3, with 9 bases matching TRBD1. J gave up 4 bases and V 3 bases, and 6 bases lay outside the gene matches. CDR3 length: 16 amino acids. CDR1 and CDR2 from the germline V gene are ENHRY and SYGVKD. The CDR3 coding sequence is TGTGCCATCAGTGAAGACAGGGGGGCGTCCACCGGGGAGCTGTTTTTT. This encodes CAISEDRGASTGELFF.

This clone was detected once. The chain is built from TRBV7-2 and TRBJ1-5, with TRBD1 as a possible D gene (5 bases). The CDR3 covers 12 residues. Germline loops: CDR1 SGHTA, CDR2 FQGNSA. V lost 5 bases and J 9 bases, leaving 11 bases between the germline ends. The CDR3 nucleotides read TGTGCCAGCAGCCATCCAGGGTCGCCCCAGCATTTT. Its translation is CASSHPGSPQHF.

This chain joins TRBV28 and TRBJ2-7; 7 bases map to TRBD1. The CDR3 totals 19 residues. V shed 6 bases, J shed 3 bases, and the junction held 23 bases outside the gene matches. CDR1 MDHEN and CDR2 SYDVKM come from the germline V gene. In DNA form, the CDR3 reads TGTGCCAGCAGGGGAGACGCAGGGACAGCCAGGGGATATAACTACGAGCAGTACTTC. It encodes CASRGDAGTARGYNYEQYF.

This clone has just one count. V gene TRBV28 combines with J gene TRBJ1-4; no firm D call. With 4 bases removed from V and 5 bases from J, the gap between germline ends came to 5 bases. CDR3 length: 12 residues. CDR1 and CDR2 (germline): MDHEN, SYDVKM. CDR3 loop: CASSSLNEKLFF. CDR3 sequence (DNA): TGTGCCAGCAGTTCCCTCAATGAAAAACTGTTTTTT.

A word on this clone: The identical CDR3 is also encoded by other nucleotide sequences in the sample. This chain uses TRBV5-1 with TRBJ2-3; D is uncertain. The CDR3 sequence is 14 residues long. V was trimmed by 0 bases and J by 3 bases, leaving 8 bases between them. Germline lookup yields CDR1 SGHRS and CDR2 YFSETQ. CDR3 region: CASSLGGYTDTQYF. The CDR3 region has the DNA TGCGCCAGCAGCTTGGGGGGATATACAGATACGCAGTATTTT. Drawing the rest from reference TRBV5-1 and TRBJ2-3, the complete variable domain is KAGVTQTPRYLIKTRGQQVTLSCSPISGHRSVSWYQQTPGQGLQFLFEYFSETQRNKGNFPGRFSGRQFSNSRSEMNVSTLELGDSALYLCASSLGGYTDTQYFGPGTRLTVL.

The V call is TRBV30, the J call TRBJ1-4; D not certain. The CDR3 sequence is 14 residues long. The V end lost 2 bases, the J end lost 0 bases, and 7 bases lay between the germline ends. Germline CDR1 and CDR2: GTSNPN and SVGIG (reference sequence). The CDR3 region has the DNA TGTGCCTGGAGTCTTGGGACAACTAATGAAAAACTGTTTTTT. This codes for CAWSLGTTNEKLFF.

This sequence joins TRBV7-2 and TRBJ2-6; D perhaps matches TRBD1 (6 bases). CDR3 length: 16 residues. V was shortened by 1 base and J by 3 bases, with 10 bases between the two germline ends. Germline V gene data show CDR1 as SGHTA and CDR2 as FQGNSA. CDR3 sequence (DNA): TGTGCCAGCAGCTTAGACAGGGTCGATGGGGCCAACGTCCTGACTTTC. Its translation is CASSLDRVDGANVLTF.

J is TRBJ2-3 and V is TRBV6-6; tentatively, D is TRBD2 (6 bases). CDR3 length equals 14 residues. V lost 7 bases to trimming and J lost 0 bases, with 11 bases between them. Germline-derived CDR1 and CDR2 are MNHNY and SVGAGI (reference sequence). The CDR3 DNA follows: TGTGCCAGCACTCTAGCGTCGAGCACAGATACGCAGTATTTT. Its translation: CASTLASSTDTQYF.

V and J are TRBV5-4 and TRBJ2-7, with D perhaps matching TRBD1 or TRBD2 (6 bases each). CDR1 SGHNT and CDR2 YYREEE come from the germline V gene (reference sequence). This CDR3 is built from 15 residues. Trimming took 6 bases from V and 3 from J, leaving 19 bases between them. The CDR3 DNA reads TGTGCCAGCACCCTGGGGGGCAACTCTCTCTACGAGCAGTACTTC. It codes for CASTLGGNSLYEQYF.

The V and J genes are TRBV5-4 and TRBJ2-7; D might be TRBD1 (6 bases). The CDR3 length is 16 residues. Germline lookup yields CDR1 SGHNT and CDR2 YYREEE (reference sequence). Trimming removed 0 bases from V and 0 bases from J, with 13 bases in between. The CDR3 DNA follows: TGTGCCAGCAGCTTGGTATTGGGACACTTCTCCTACGAGCAGTACTTC. Translated: CASSLVLGHFSYEQYF.

The rearrangement joins TRBV5-8 to TRBJ2-2, with D unresolved. Trimming took off 2 bases at V and 6 bases at J, with 14 bases between the two ends. This CDR3 comprises 15 residues. Germline V lookup: CDR1 SGHTS, CDR2 YDEGEE. This chain's CDR3 is CASSFSWFGAGELFF. CDR3 nucleotides: TGTGCCAGCAGCTTCAGTTGGTTTGGGGCCGGGGAGCTGTTTTTT.

The chain is built from TRBV27 and TRBJ2-1, with 8 bases fitting TRBD1. Germline values: CDR1 MNHEY, CDR2 SMNVEV (reference sequence). The CDR3 length is 13 residues. V dropped 8 bases and J dropped 1; count of bases not matched to a gene: 1. Here the CDR3 reads CASRQGSYNEQFF. DNA of the CDR3: TGTGCCAGCCGACAGGGGTCCTACAATGAGCAGTTCTTC.